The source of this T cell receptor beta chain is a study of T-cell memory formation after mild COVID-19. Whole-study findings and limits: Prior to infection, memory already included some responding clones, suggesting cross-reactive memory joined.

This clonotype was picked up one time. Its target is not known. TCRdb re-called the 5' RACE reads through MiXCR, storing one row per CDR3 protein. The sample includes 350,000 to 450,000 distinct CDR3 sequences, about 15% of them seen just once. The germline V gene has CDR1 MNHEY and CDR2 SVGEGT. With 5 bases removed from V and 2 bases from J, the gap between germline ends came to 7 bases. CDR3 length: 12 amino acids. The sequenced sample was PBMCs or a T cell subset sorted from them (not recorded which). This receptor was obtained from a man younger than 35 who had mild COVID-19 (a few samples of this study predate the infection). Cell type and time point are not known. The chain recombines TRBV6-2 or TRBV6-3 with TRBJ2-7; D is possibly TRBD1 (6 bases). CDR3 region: CASSTGTYEQYF. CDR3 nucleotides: TGTGCCAGCAGTACAGGGACCTACGAGCAGTACTTC.